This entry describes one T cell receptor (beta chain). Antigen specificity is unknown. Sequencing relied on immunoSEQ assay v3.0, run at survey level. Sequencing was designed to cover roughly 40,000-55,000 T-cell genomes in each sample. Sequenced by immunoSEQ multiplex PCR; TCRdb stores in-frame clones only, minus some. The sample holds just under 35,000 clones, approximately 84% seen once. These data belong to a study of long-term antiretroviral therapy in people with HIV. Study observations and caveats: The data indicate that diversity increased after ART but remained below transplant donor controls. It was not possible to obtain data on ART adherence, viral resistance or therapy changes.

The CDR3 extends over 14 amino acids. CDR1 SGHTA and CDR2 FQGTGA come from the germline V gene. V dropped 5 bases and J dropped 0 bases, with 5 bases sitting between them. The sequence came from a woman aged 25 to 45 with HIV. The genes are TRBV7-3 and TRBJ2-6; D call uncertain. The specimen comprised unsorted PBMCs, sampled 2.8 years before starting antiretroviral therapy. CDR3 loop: CASSGHSGANVLTF. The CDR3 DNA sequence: TGTGCCAGCAGCGGTCACTCTGGGGCCAACGTCCTGACTTTC.